The sequence of this T cell receptor (beta chain) was determined in a study of OX40 agonist ivuxolimab in advanced cancers. Germline V gene data show CDR1 as ENHRY and CDR2 as SYGVKD. Trimming pared 4 bases from V and 6 bases from J, leaving 7 bases between. The CDR3 sequence is 12 residues long. Some clones are missing from TCRdb's copy, which holds only in-frame ones; the method was immunoSEQ multiplex PCR. The sample includes over 55,000 clones, roughly 89% seen only once; the top ten take around 0.84%. Sequenced material: CD4+ or CD8+ T cells sorted from blood, taken in a trial of the OX40 agonist ivuxolimab. The rearrangement links TRBV10-3 to TRBJ2-1, with D possibly being TRBD2 (5 bases). The receptor was derived from an adult with an advanced solid tumor such as melanoma, head and neck, liver or kidney cancer. CDR3 nucleotide sequence: TGTGCCATCAGTGTTCTAGCCAATGAGCAGTTCTTC. Protein product: CAISVLANEQFF.